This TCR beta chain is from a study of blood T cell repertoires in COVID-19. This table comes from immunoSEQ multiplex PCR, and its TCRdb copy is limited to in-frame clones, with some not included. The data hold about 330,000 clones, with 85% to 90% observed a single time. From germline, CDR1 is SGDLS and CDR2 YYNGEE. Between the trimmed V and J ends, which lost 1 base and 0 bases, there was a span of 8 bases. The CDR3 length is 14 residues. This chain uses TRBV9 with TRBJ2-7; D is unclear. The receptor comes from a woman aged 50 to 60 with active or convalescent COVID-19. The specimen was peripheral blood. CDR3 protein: CASSVSTSSYEQYF. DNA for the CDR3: TGTGCCAGCAGCGTAAGCACGAGCTCCTACGAGCAGTACTTC. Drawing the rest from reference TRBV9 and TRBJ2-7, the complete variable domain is DSGVTQTPKHLITATGQRVTLRCSPRSGDLSVYWYQQSLDQGLQFLIQYYNGEERAKGNILERFSAQQFPDLHSELNLSSLELGDSALYFCASSVSTSSYEQYFGPGTRLTVT.